This TCR beta chain was retrieved from a study of cytomegalovirus exposure and HLA in healthy donors. Study-wide findings and caveats: As a later analysis showed, a missense DCLRE1C variant was linked to trimming of TCR beta V- and J-genes. The majority of CMV-associated TCR beta chains were reported as apparently HLA-restricted in a later analysis.

Per the germline V gene, CDR1 is SQVTM and CDR2 is ANQGSEA. CDR3 size: 10 residues. J was trimmed by 8 bases and V by 6 bases; bases with no gene match: 2. Both 60 Vbeta primers and 13 Jbeta primers went into the PCR. Data came from immunoSEQ multiplex PCR; TCRdb stores just in-frame clones and leaves some out. The profile shows about 140,000 clones, approximately 80% of them singletons. Donors in the study were healthy people who gave bone marrow. For this clone: Its specificity is unknown.

The V and J genes are TRBV29-1 and TRBJ2-7, with 9 bases that match TRBD1. The source is a man aged 50-59 years in good health and CMV-seronegative. The sample comprised PBMCs. The CDR3 nucleotides are TGCAGCGTGACAGGGGGGAAGCAGTACTTC. This encodes CSVTGGKQYF.